The 25 T cell receptor beta chains in this list originate from one sample, sequenced in a study of cytotoxic CD8 clonotypes in ibrutinib-treated CLL. The table came from immunoSEQ multiplex PCR; TCRdb's copy has only in-frame clones and leaves some out. The sample contains about 180,000 clones, roughly 80% of which appear only once. The starting material was PBMCs, obtained after 24 months of ibrutinib treatment. The receptors derive from a human donor with chronic lymphocytic leukemia.

This chain joins TRBV5-1 and TRBJ1-1; 11 bases line up with TRBD1. The CDR3 runs 17 residues. The V and J ends lost 4 bases and 2 bases, in that order; junction bases with no gene match: 10. Per the germline V gene, CDR1 is SGHRS and CDR2 is YFSETQ. The chain's CDR3 is CASSVTSGTGGNTEAFF. For the CDR3, the DNA is TGCGCCAGCAGCGTTACCTCGGGGACAGGGGGTAACACTGAAGCTTTCTTT.

The chain employs TRBV5-6 and TRBJ2-1, with 11 bases fitting TRBD2. The J segment lost 6 bases and the V segment lost 5 bases, leaving 7 bases of the junction unmatched. From germline, CDR1 is SGHDT and CDR2 YYEEEE. The CDR3 covers 15 residues. CDR3 sequence reads: CASRRLAGSINEQFF. CDR3 sequence (DNA): TGTGCCAGCAGGAGACTAGCGGGGTCTATCAATGAGCAGTTCTTC.

The V gene is TRBV6-1, the J gene TRBJ1-1; TRBD1 agrees at 8 bases. This CDR3 has 11 residues. CDR1 is MNHNS, CDR2 SASEGT, per germline. Unmatched junction bases numbered 5, after V lost 8 bases and J lost 9 bases. The CDR3 DNA is TGTGCCAGCGGTGGACAGGGTAAAGCTTTCTTT. This gives the protein CASGGQGKAFF.

The genes are TRBV5-1 and TRBJ2-7, with D maybe TRBD1 (6 bases). Trimming shortened V by 4 bases and J by 0 bases, and 14 bases separated the two germline ends. This CDR3 spans 15 amino acids. Germline V gene lookup returns CDR1 SGHRS and CDR2 YFSETQ. CDR3 coding DNA: TGCGCCAGCAGCCCGCGTCGGACAGACTCCTACGAGCAGTACTTC. It encodes CASSPRRTDSYEQYF. The variable domain in full, completed from reference TRBV5-1 and TRBJ2-7, reads KAGVTQTPRYLIKTRGQQVTLSCSPISGHRSVSWYQQTPGQGLQFLFEYFSETQRNKGNFPGRFSGRQFSNSRSEMNVSTLELGDSALYLCASSPRRTDSYEQYFGPGTRLTVT.

This clone was counted a single time. The chain joins TRBV7-9 to TRBJ1-1, with a possible D match to TRBD1 (5 bases). Germline V gene data show CDR1 as SEHNR and CDR2 as FQNEAQ (reference sequence). The CDR3 spans 16 residues. V was cut by 7 bases and J by 4 bases, with 22 bases left in between. CDR3 in amino acids: CASNTLGELSGTEAFF. CDR3 nucleotides: TGTGCCAGCAACACATTGGGGGAATTATCGGGCACTGAAGCTTTCTTT.

There are a few counts of this clone. The genes are TRBV6-5 and TRBJ1-5, with D tentatively TRBD1 (6 bases). Germline V gene sequence: CDR1 MNHEY, CDR2 SVGAGI. The CDR3 covers 13 residues. V was shortened by 5 bases and J by 7 bases, with 12 bases between the two germline ends. Written as DNA, the CDR3 is TGTGCCAGCAGTCACAGGGTAGGGCAGCCCCAGCATTTT. This gives the protein CASSHRVGQPQHF.

The chain links TRBV30 to TRBJ1-1; TRBD1 might be the D (5 bases). Trimming removed 3 bases at V and 5 bases at J, with 13 bases between. The CDR3 runs 13 residues. From germline, CDR1 is GTSNPN and CDR2 SVGIG (reference sequence). In nucleotides, the CDR3 is TGTGCCTGGAGGGCCGGGGGGGAAACTGAAGCTTTCTTT. As protein: CAWRAGGETEAFF.

CDR3: CASSLGQTGTDEKLFF. CDR3 sequence (DNA): TGTGCCAGCAGCTTAGGCCAGACAGGGACTGATGAAAAACTGTTTTTT. The chain has TRBV11-2 and TRBJ1-4; 7 bases map to TRBD1. The CDR3 spans 16 residues. After removal of 1 base from V and 6 bases from J, the junction contained 8 bases not matched to a gene. The germline V gene encodes CDR1 SGHAT and CDR2 FQNNGV.

The chain employs TRBV19 and TRBJ1-3, with 8 bases that match TRBD1. Looked up from germline, CDR1 is LNHDA and CDR2 is SQIVND (reference sequence). V lost 6 bases, J lost 4 bases, and 5 bases stayed unmatched. The CDR3 covers 14 residues. CDR3 protein: CASRPGQAGNTIYF. The CDR3 nucleotides are TGTGCCAGTAGACCGGGACAGGCGGGAAACACCATATATTTT.

The chain joins TRBV5-5 to TRBJ2-7; the D gene is possibly TRBD1 (6 bases). The CDR3 consists of 12 residues. Deletions cut 2 bases from V and 4 bases from J, with 7 bases between. From germline, CDR1 is SGHKS and CDR2 YYEKEE (reference sequence). The CDR3 here is CASSFRGYEQYF. The CDR3 coding sequence is TGTGCCAGCAGCTTCAGGGGATACGAGCAGTACTTC. The full variable domain, with the rest looked up from reference TRBV5-5 and TRBJ2-7, is DAGVTQSPTHLIKTRGQQVTLRCSPISGHKSVSWYQQVLGQGPQFIFQYYEKEERGRGNFPDRFSARQFPNYSSELNVNALLLGDSALYLCASSFRGYEQYFGPGTRLTVT.

V usage is TRBV29-1 and J usage is TRBJ1-2; D not resolved. Trimming shortened V by 2 bases and J by 5 bases, and 15 bases separated the two germline ends. CDR1 is SQVTM, CDR2 ANQGSEA, per germline. The CDR3 runs 14 residues. The DNA of the CDR3 is TGCAGCGTTGAACCTACCTCCCGGAGTTATGGCTACACCTTC. This codes for CSVEPTSRSYGYTF. Variable domain in full (rest from reference TRBV29-1 and TRBJ1-2): SAVISQKPSRDICQRGTSLTIQCQVDSQVTMMFWYRQQPGQSLTLIATANQGSEATYESGFVIDKFPISRPNLTFSTLTVSNMSPEDSSIYLCSVEPTSRSYGYTFGSGTRLTVV.

The chain carries TRBV6-5 and TRBJ1-2, with TRBD1 matching over 7 bases. The CDR3 runs 14 residues. Germline lookup yields CDR1 MNHEY and CDR2 SVGAGI. V lost 2 bases, J lost 3 bases, and 3 bases stayed unmatched. The CDR3 spells CASSYPGGDYGYTF. Here the CDR3 DNA reads TGTGCCAGCAGTTACCCAGGGGGGGACTATGGCTACACCTTC.

This clone came up a few times. The rearrangement uses TRBV7-8 and TRBJ1-2, with D possibly being TRBD1 (5 bases). V shed 5 bases and J shed 0 bases, with 7 bases lying between them. Germline CDR1 SGHVS, CDR2 FQNEAQ. The CDR3 extends over 13 amino acids. CDR3 DNA: TGTGCCAGCAGCGCGGACACTAACTATGGCTACACCTTC. Amino acid sequence: CASSADTNYGYTF.

The chain carries TRBV29-1 and TRBJ2-2; no firm D call. Per the germline V gene, CDR1 is SQVTM and CDR2 is ANQGSEA. This CDR3 is 14 amino acids long. V was clipped by 3 bases and J by 3 bases, with 11 bases between them. The CDR3 reads CSVETPTYTGELFF. The CDR3 coding sequence is TGCAGCGTTGAGACCCCTACCTACACCGGGGAGCTGTTTTTT.

V is TRBV7-2 and J is TRBJ2-1, with 8 bases lining up with TRBD1. In germline, CDR1 is SGHTA, CDR2 FQGNSA. J lost 5 bases, V lost 4 bases, and 7 bases had no gene match. The CDR3 is 15 amino acids. The CDR3 reads CASSYRGRPHNEQFF. In nucleotides, the CDR3 is TGTGCCAGCAGCTACAGGGGGAGACCACACAATGAGCAGTTCTTC.

This sequence joins TRBV7-8 and TRBJ1-2; 10 bases are a match to TRBD1. Germline V gene sequence: CDR1 SGHVS, CDR2 FQNEAQ. The CDR3 sequence is 13 residues long. With V trimmed by 4 bases and J by 4 bases, 0 bases remained unmatched. The CDR3 DNA reads TGTGCCAGCAGCTGGGACAGGGGCTATGGCTACACCTTC. Encoded protein: CASSWDRGYGYTF. The full variable domain, completed using reference TRBV7-8 and TRBJ1-2, is GAGVSQSPRYKVAKRGQDVALRCDPISGHVSLFWYQQALGQGPEFLTYFQNEAQLDKSGLPSDRFFAERPEGSVSTLKIQRTQQEDSAVYLCASSWDRGYGYTFGSGTRLTVV.

The rearrangement links TRBV6-1 to TRBJ2-3; the D gene is possibly TRBD2 (5 bases). Looked up from germline, CDR1 is MNHNS and CDR2 is SASEGT. V was trimmed by 1 base and J by 4 bases, leaving 15 bases between them. This CDR3 region has 16 residues. For the CDR3, the DNA is TGTGCCAGCAGTGAAGACCCGAGGGCGGGCGCAGATACGCAGTATTTT. Translated: CASSEDPRAGADTQYF.

This chain connects TRBV7-3 to TRBJ2-3; no clear D. The V and J ends lost 2 bases and 0 bases respectively, with 6 bases between them. Germline V gene lookup returns CDR1 SGHTA and CDR2 FQGTGA. The CDR3 is made up of 14 amino acids. The CDR3 loop reads CASSLDWSTDTQYF. CDR3 coding DNA: TGTGCCAGCAGCTTAGATTGGAGCACAGATACGCAGTATTTT.

The chain joins TRBV2 to TRBJ1-1; D unclear. Germline V gene lookup returns CDR1 SNHLY and CDR2 FYNNEI. The V and J ends lost 4 bases and 1 base respectively, with 4 bases between them. There are 12 residues in the CDR3. CDR3 protein: CASSVSNTEAFF. In nucleotides, the CDR3 is TGTGCCAGCAGTGTCTCGAACACTGAAGCTTTCTTT.

The rearrangement joins TRBV5-1 to TRBJ1-2, with D possibly TRBD1 on 6 matching bases. The CDR3 runs 14 residues. V gave up 4 bases and J gave up 4 bases, with 14 bases separating them. Germline V CDR1 and CDR2: SGHRS, YFSETQ. The DNA of the CDR3 is TGCGCCAGCAGCGCTTCAGGGGCCAGCTATGGCTACACCTTC. Translating gives CASSASGASYGYTF.

V usage is TRBV7-2 and J usage is TRBJ1-5, with D possibly being TRBD1 (6 bases). Trimming stripped 3 bases from V and 6 bases from J, with 15 bases between. Germline V CDR1 and CDR2: SGHTA, FQGNSA. The CDR3 totals 15 residues. The CDR3 sequence: CASSFGQTGIQPQHF. The CDR3 DNA is TGTGCCAGCAGCTTCGGACAGACAGGAATTCAGCCCCAGCATTTT.

The chain couples TRBV6-1 to TRBJ1-1; D remains unclear. Germline lookup yields CDR1 MNHNS and CDR2 SASEGT. The CDR3 is made up of 11 amino acids. Trimming pared 5 bases from V and 12 bases from J, leaving 13 bases between. This chain's CDR3 is CASSYPPNPFF. The CDR3 DNA reads as TGTGCCAGCAGTTACCCCCCGAATCCTTTCTTT.

The chain uses TRBV9 and TRBJ1-3, with 9 bases fitting TRBD1. In germline, CDR1 is SGDLS, CDR2 YYNGEE. The CDR3 extends over 20 amino acids. The V and J ends lost 5 bases and 4 bases, in that order; junction bases with no gene match: 22. The CDR3 DNA reads as TGTGCCAGCAGTGAGGACAGGGGCTTGTTAAATTCGCCCCAAGGAAACACCATATATTTT. It yields the protein CASSEDRGLLNSPQGNTIYF.

This clone was observed a few times. CDR3 DNA: TGTGCCAGCGCTATTTGGGGTAGCGATACGCAGTATTTT. It encodes CASAIWGSDTQYF. The V gene is TRBV10-3, the J gene TRBJ2-3; D is uncertain. Germline CDR1 is ENHRY and CDR2 is SYGVKD. CDR3 length: 13 residues. V lost 10 bases and J 6 bases, leaving 17 bases between the germline ends.

This clone has only one observation. The rearrangement joins TRBV7-9 to TRBJ2-1; D remains ambiguous. This CDR3 region has 14 residues. V lost 5 bases and J 4 bases, leaving 12 bases between the germline ends. From germline, CDR1 is SEHNR and CDR2 FQNEAQ (reference sequence). The CDR3 nucleotides are TGTGCCAGCAGCCCCGGCGGCGGATACAATGAGCAGTTCTTC. Translated, it gives CASSPGGGYNEQFF.